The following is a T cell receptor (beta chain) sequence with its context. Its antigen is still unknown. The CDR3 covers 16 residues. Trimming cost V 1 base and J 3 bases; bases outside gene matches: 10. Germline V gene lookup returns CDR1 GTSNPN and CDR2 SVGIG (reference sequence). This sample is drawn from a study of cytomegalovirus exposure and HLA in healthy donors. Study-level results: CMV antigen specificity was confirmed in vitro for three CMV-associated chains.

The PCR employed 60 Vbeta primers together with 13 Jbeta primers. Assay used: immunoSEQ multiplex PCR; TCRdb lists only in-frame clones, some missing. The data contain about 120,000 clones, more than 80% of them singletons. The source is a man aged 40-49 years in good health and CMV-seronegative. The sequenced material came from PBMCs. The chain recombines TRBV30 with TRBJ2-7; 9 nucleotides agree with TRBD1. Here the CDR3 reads CAWSAKEGTGLYEQYF. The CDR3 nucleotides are TGTGCCTGGAGTGCCAAAGAAGGGACAGGGCTCTACGAGCAGTACTTC.